These T cell receptor beta chains were read from a single sample in a study of cytomegalovirus exposure and HLA in healthy donors. Clones were read by immunoSEQ multiplex PCR, and TCRdb kept only the in-frame ones, dropping some. The table lists over 80,000 clones, over 60% of them singletons. The sample taken for sequencing was PBMCs. The source of these receptors is a man in his forties in good health and CMV-seronegative. Each CDR3 is given with its conserved first and last residue. The D gene is left open where the match is weak. The size field is filled for only some rows; it gives once, few, many or a size class.

D	size	V	J	DNA	CDR3
TRBD2	-	TRBV5-5	TRBJ2-1	TGTGCCAGCAGGTCGGGGGAAACATTGTGGGGACTAGCGGGGGCTGGTCAGTTCTTC	CASRSGETLWGLAGAGQFF
TRBD1	-	TRBV14	TRBJ2-7	TGTGCCAGCAGCCAAGGTTCCGGACAGGGAACCTACGAGCAGTACTTC	CASSQGSGQGTYEQYF
-	few	TRBV23-1	TRBJ2-5	TGCGCCAGCTCCCCCACCCAGGACACGGCGGTTGAGACCCAGTACTTC	CASSPTQDTAVETQYF
TRBD1	-	TRBV29-1	TRBJ1-1	TGCAGCACGGATGGGACAGCCGAAGCTTTCTTT	CSTDGTAEAFF
-	few	TRBV5-1	TRBJ2-3	TGCGCCAGCAGCATAGGAGGGGACTGGAGCACAGATACGCAGTATTTT	CASSIGGDWSTDTQYF
TRBD1	-	TRBV7-9	TRBJ2-1	TGTGCCAGCAGCAGCCTGGTTTTAGGGACAGGATACAATGAGCAGTTCTTC	CASSSLVLGTGYNEQFF
-	-	TRBV5-1	TRBJ1-6	TGCGCCAGCAGCTTAGCTTTGGGGGGGTTCGAATCACCCCTCCACTTT	CASSLALGGFESPLHF
TRBD2	-	TRBV2	TRBJ2-2	TGTGCCAGCGTTCGACTAGCGGGGGGCTTCACGAACACCGGGGAGCTGTTTTTT	CASVRLAGGFTNTGELFF
-	-	TRBV4-2	TRBJ2-1	TGTGCCAGCAGCCAAGATGATCTACACGCGGTGGGCAATGAGCAGTTCTTC	CASSQDDLHAVGNEQFF
TRBD1	-	TRBV4-2	TRBJ1-6	TGTGCCAGCGCGTCCGCATCAGGGGGCGGGTTGTATAATTCACCCCTCCACTTT	CASASASGGGLYNSPLHF
-	-	TRBV4-3	TRBJ2-7	TGCGCCAGCAGCCAAGATTACGGTATCTCCTACGAGCAGTACTTC	CASSQDYGISYEQYF
-	-	TRBV6-5	TRBJ1-3	TGTGCCAGCAGCCTCACAGGGATCTCTGGAAACACCATATATTTT	CASSLTGISGNTIYF
-	-	TRBV7-9	TRBJ1-1	TGTTCCGCGGGCAGTGAAGCTTTCTTT	CSAGSEAFF
TRBD1	-	TRBV19	TRBJ2-7	TGTGCCAGTAGTCTTCGCCAGACAGGGCTTCCCTACGAGCAGTACTTC	CASSLRQTGLPYEQYF
-	few	TRBV7-6	TRBJ2-3	TGTGCCAGCAGCTTAGTTGGCGGGGCTACGGCAGATACGCAGTATTTT	CASSLVGGATADTQYF
-	few	TRBV6-1	TRBJ1-5	TGTGCCAGCATATCTTACAATCAGCCCCAGCATTTT	CASISYNQPQHF
-	-	TRBV9	TRBJ2-1	TGTGCCAGCTCCGAGGAGGGGCCCTACAATGAGCAGTTCTTC	CASSEEGPYNEQFF
TRBD1	-	TRBV18	TRBJ1-1	TGTGCCAGCTCAGCTACGACAGGGGGTATAGGGAACACTGAAGCTTTCTTT	CASSATTGGIGNTEAFF
TRBD1	few	TRBV6-1	TRBJ1-5	TGTGCCAGCAGGGGGACAGGCCGTAATCAGCCCCAGCATTTT	CASRGTGRNQPQHF
TRBD2	once	TRBV6-4	TRBJ2-6	TGTGCCAGCGGCTCTAGCGGGGGAACTGGGGCCAACGTCCTGACTTTC	CASGSSGGTGANVLTF
-	-	TRBV14	TRBJ2-1	TGTGCCAGCAGCCAATACGAGCGAATCTACAATGAGCAGTTCTTC	CASSQYERIYNEQFF
-	few	TRBV21-1	TRBJ1-1	TGTGCCAGCAGCAAAGTGAGGAAGAGCGCTTTCTTT	CASSKVRKSAFF